This TCR beta chain comes out of a study of cytomegalovirus exposure and HLA in healthy donors. The germline V gene has CDR1 SGHTA and CDR2 FQGNSA. This CDR3 is built from 16 residues. With 5 bases clipped from V and 0 bases from J, the junction kept 10 bases outside the gene matches. 60 Vbeta and 13 Jbeta primers were used in PCR. The repertoire was sequenced with immunoSEQ multiplex PCR; TCRdb's copy has only in-frame clones and lacks some. Of under 150,000 clones listed, approximately 80% are singletons. The V gene is TRBV7-2, the J gene TRBJ2-7; the match to TRBD1 covers 7 bases. Sequencing was carried out using PBMCs. The sequence was obtained from a woman in her fifties or sixties in good health and CMV-seropositive. The DNA for the CDR3 is TGTGCCAGCAGCACCCCCCTGGGACAGTACTCCTACGAGCAGTACTTC. It specifies CASSTPLGQYSYEQYF.